These T cell receptor beta chains were read from a single sample in a study of blood T cell repertoires in COVID-19. Clones were read by immunoSEQ multiplex PCR, and TCRdb kept only the in-frame ones, dropping some. The sample lists 230,000 or so clones, about 86% seen once, with around 8.9% in the top ten. The specimen sequenced was peripheral blood. Receptor source: a man in his forties with active or convalescent COVID-19. Both conserved end residues are trimmed from each CDR3. D genes are given only for firm matches.

D gene	V gene	J gene	CDR3 protein
TRBD1	TRBV25-1	TRBJ1-4	ANRTRDRGEKLF
.	TRBV29-1	TRBJ1-5	SVGTRALETQH
TRBD1	TRBV15	TRBJ1-1	ATSHEGQSDDTEAF
TRBD1	TRBV30	TRBJ1-2	AWRSRDRFYGYT
.	TRBV14	TRBJ2-7	ASSHTYEQY
TRBD2	TRBV9	TRBJ2-5	ASSLGTSGGETQY
TRBD1	TRBV30	TRBJ1-5	AFNRGSDQPQH
.	TRBV7-9	TRBJ2-1	AGDFYSYNEQF
TRBD2	TRBV7-9	TRBJ2-7	ASSSTSEEGYEQY
.	TRBV27	TRBJ1-6	ASSYQDSFNSPLH
.	TRBV5-5	TRBJ2-2	ASSLAALLTRTGELF
.	TRBV7-9	TRBJ2-5	ASSLGTGNWKETQY
.	TRBV5-1	TRBJ2-2	AVRQSQNTGELF
TRBD2	TRBV4-3	TRBJ2-5	ASSQVRTSGVETQY
TRBD1	TRBV2	TRBJ2-1	ASGPPQGAYNEQF
TRBD2	TRBV9	TRBJ2-2	ASSPSRLATGELF
TRBD2	TRBV15	TRBJ2-2	ATSLERGGHTGELF
TRBD1	TRBV4-3	TRBJ2-2	ASSHQVDREELF
TRBD1	TRBV6-2/TRBV6-3	TRBJ1-5	ASSYSDRGNQPQH
.	TRBV5-8	TRBJ1-2	ASSPGQLINYGYT
TRBD1	TRBV5-1	TRBJ1-2	ASSPPGQNYGYT
.	TRBV23-1	TRBJ2-5	ASSQPPPANAEETQY
TRBD1	TRBV10-3	TRBJ1-2	AISPAGDRALGGYT
TRBD1	TRBV19	TRBJ1-3	ATGGAGNTIY
TRBD1	TRBV19	TRBJ2-7	ASKGQGSYEQY
TRBD1	TRBV27	TRBJ1-5	ASSLSGGLGSGNQPQH
.	TRBV6-5	TRBJ2-3	ASGEGGDTQY
.	TRBV5-1	TRBJ2-3	ASKSSLATDTQY
TRBD2	TRBV30	TRBJ2-3	AWSVLADTDTQY
.	TRBV6-5	TRBJ1-5	ASSAGRQQPQH
TRBD2	TRBV6-1	TRBJ2-3	ASSEDLRGGGTDTQY
TRBD1	TRBV9	TRBJ1-2	ASRAQDRGYGYT
.	TRBV3-1/TRBV3-2	TRBJ1-3	ASSLSTGGRPGNTIY
TRBD2	TRBV7-9	TRBJ2-7	ASSSEAGVRARQY
.	TRBV7-6	TRBJ1-5	ASSLGTRLTNQPQH
.	TRBV25-1	TRBJ1-1	ASSELGVERTEAF
.	TRBV4-3	TRBJ1-2	ASSQDLFYYGYT
.	TRBV5-1	TRBJ2-7	ASSPDTGSSYEQY
TRBD1	TRBV18	TRBJ1-1	ASSPGTGGSIGAEAF
TRBD2	TRBV30	TRBJ2-1	AWSPPGLAGEYEQF
.	TRBV19	TRBJ2-2	ASSTNRNWTGELF
TRBD1	TRBV3-1/TRBV3-2	TRBJ1-2	ASSQDRGNIDGYT
.	TRBV25-1	TRBJ1-5	ASEGPGNQPQH
.	TRBV20-1	TRBJ2-5	SASLRETQY
.	TRBV19	TRBJ1-4	ASSIDPDREKLF
.	TRBV30	TRBJ2-1	ASTPPNSYNEQF
.	TRBV27	TRBJ1-1	ASSLSLVGNTEAF
.	TRBV10-3	TRBJ1-1	GSAAGGNTEAF
.	TRBV7-6	TRBJ2-5	ASSFKQTQY
.	TRBV12-3/TRBV12-4	TRBJ1-2	ASSPVGARGYT
TRBD1	TRBV2	TRBJ2-7	ASLSGQGDYEQY
TRBD1	TRBV7-9	TRBJ1-1	ASSLALGTEGTNTEAF
TRBD1	TRBV5-5	TRBJ2-7	ASSLQDRGLIEQY
TRBD1	TRBV25-1	TRBJ2-7	ASSAHPGTGKTYEQY
.	TRBV6-2/TRBV6-3	TRBJ1-2	ASSHRPADSLYGYT